These 24 T cell receptor beta chains originate from one sample sequenced in a study of OX40 agonist ivuxolimab in advanced cancers. The table came from immunoSEQ multiplex PCR; TCRdb's copy has only in-frame clones and leaves some out. The table lists about 75,000 clones, 70% to 90% of them singletons. The starting material was CD4+ or CD8+ T cells sorted from blood, obtained in a trial of the OX40 agonist ivuxolimab. The origin of the receptors is an adult with an advanced solid tumor such as melanoma, head and neck, liver or kidney cancer.

The chain employs TRBV18 and TRBJ1-1; D ambiguous. Germline loops: CDR1 KGHSH, CDR2 LQKENI. The V gene lost 1 base and the J gene lost 1 base, with 10 bases spanning the gap. The CDR3 runs 15 residues. CDR3: CASSPLGVSNTEAFF. The CDR3 region has the DNA TGTGCCAGCTCACCACTTGGGGTCTCGAACACTGAAGCTTTCTTT.

Only a few counts were recorded for this clone. The gene calls are TRBV28 and TRBJ2-5; 10 nucleotides align to TRBD1. Germline assignment: CDR1 MDHEN and CDR2 SYDVKM. The trim removed 0 bases at V and 3 bases at J, leaving 4 bases unmatched. This CDR3 region has 16 residues. The CDR3 DNA reads TGTGCCAGCAGTTTATGGGGACAGGGGCCTGAAGAGACCCAGTACTTC. Translated, it gives CASSLWGQGPEETQYF.

This clone came up a few times. The chain joins TRBV27 to TRBJ1-2, with 9 bases fitting TRBD1. Unmatched junction bases numbered 11, after V lost 4 bases and J lost 5 bases. The CDR3 is 16 amino acids. Germline CDR1 MNHEY, CDR2 SMNVEV (reference sequence). CDR3 region: CASSSRQGGRSYGYTF. The CDR3 DNA reads TGTGCCAGCAGTTCGAGACAGGGGGGTCGGTCGTATGGCTACACCTTC.

The gene calls are TRBV7-2 and TRBJ2-7; possibly TRBD2 for D (5 bases). This CDR3 has 15 residues. Germline V gene data show CDR1 as SGHTA and CDR2 as FQGNSA. V lost 1 base and J lost 2, with 12 bases in between. CDR3 in amino acids: CASSLVGGSTYEQYF. In DNA form, the CDR3 reads TGTGCCAGCAGCTTAGTTGGCGGGTCTACCTACGAGCAGTACTTC.

This clone was detected a few times. V gene TRBV6-6 combines with J gene TRBJ1-1; 10 positions agree with TRBD1. V lost 2 bases to trimming and J lost 8 bases; unmatched junction nucleotides: 5. Germline values: CDR1 MNHNY, CDR2 SVGAGI (reference sequence). This CDR3 has 14 residues. CDR3 sequence: CASSYGQGGVEAFF. The CDR3 DNA reads as TGTGCCAGCAGTTACGGACAGGGGGGCGTAGAAGCTTTCTTT.

The rearrangement uses TRBV28 and TRBJ2-3; 16 nucleotides agree with TRBD2. The CDR3 extends over 20 amino acids. The germline V gene encodes CDR1 MDHEN and CDR2 SYDVKM. The J segment lost 2 bases and the V segment lost 2 bases, leaving 10 bases of the junction unmatched. The CDR3 sequence: CASSLEGLAGGSSSTDTQYF. The CDR3 coding sequence is TGTGCCAGCAGTTTAGAGGGACTAGCGGGAGGGTCCTCCTCCACAGATACGCAGTATTTT.

The CDR3: CASSLAAPFEQFF. In DNA form, the CDR3 reads TGTGCCAGCAGTTTAGCCGCACCCTTTGAGCAGTTCTTC. The chain carries TRBV28 and TRBJ2-1; D remains ambiguous. Trimming pared 2 bases from V and 9 bases from J, leaving 11 bases between. CDR1 and CDR2 (germline): MDHEN, SYDVKM. The CDR3 contains 13 residues.

CDR3 sequence: CASSLGPTGMYEQYF. CDR3 nucleotides: TGCGCCAGCAGCTTGGGCCCGACAGGGATGTACGAGCAGTACTTC. The chain couples TRBV5-1 to TRBJ2-7, with 7 bases aligning to TRBD1. The germline V gene encodes CDR1 SGHRS and CDR2 YFSETQ. The junction had 7 bases not matched to a gene; V was cut back by 0 bases and J by 4 bases. This CDR3 comprises 15 residues.

The V gene is TRBV19, the J gene TRBJ1-1; 8 nucleotides match TRBD1. Germline CDR1 LNHDA, CDR2 SQIVND (reference sequence). Trimming took 7 bases from V and 3 from J; bases not matched to a gene: 10. The CDR3 sequence is 15 residues long. The CDR3 DNA follows: TGTGCCAGTACCCCCCTGGACAGGGCGGACACTGAAGCTTTCTTT. Translating gives CASTPLDRADTEAFF.

The chain employs TRBV10-3 and TRBJ2-2, with TRBD1 matching 7 bases. The J segment lost 5 bases and the V segment lost 5 bases, leaving 5 bases of the junction unmatched. This CDR3 is built from 14 residues. CDR1 and CDR2 from the germline V gene are ENHRY and SYGVKD. The CDR3 loop reads CAISWDRSTGELFF. The CDR3 DNA follows: TGTGCCATCAGTTGGGACAGATCAACCGGGGAGCTGTTTTTT.

The chain employs TRBV6-5 and TRBJ1-6; D remains unclear. The V end lost 6 bases, the J end lost 7 bases, and 16 bases lay between the germline ends. Germline values: CDR1 MNHEY, CDR2 SVGAGI. CDR3 length equals 15 residues. The CDR3 loop is CASSLIPAENSPLHF. As DNA, the CDR3 is TGTGCCAGCAGCCTTATACCAGCGGAAAATTCACCCCTCCACTTT.

This clone was seen a few times. This chain connects TRBV18 to TRBJ2-1; a weak D match, TRBD2 (6 bases). Germline CDR1 and CDR2: KGHSH and LQKENI. This CDR3 contains 15 residues. V was shortened by 2 bases and J by 5 bases, with 13 bases between the two germline ends. The CDR3 loop is CASSPSGTGNNEQFF. CDR3 in DNA: TGTGCCAGCTCACCATCCGGGACTGGAAACAATGAGCAGTTCTTC.

The CDR3 protein is CASSPPAGNGIGYTF. For the CDR3, the DNA is TGTGCCAGCTCACCACCGGCCGGTAATGGCATTGGCTACACCTTC. The genes are TRBV18 and TRBJ1-2; no clear D. The V gene's germline CDR1 is KGHSH and CDR2 LQKENI. Trimming took 0 bases from V and 7 from J, leaving 15 bases between them. The CDR3 has 15 residues.

In its sample, this clone was seen once. This chain connects TRBV5-1 to TRBJ2-3, with a possible D match to TRBD2 (5 bases). CDR1 and CDR2 from the germline V gene are SGHRS and YFSETQ. The CDR3 contains 15 residues. Trimming removed 0 bases from V and 2 bases from J, with 10 bases in between. CDR3 bases: TGCGCCAGCAGCTTGGCTGGGGAGCCCACAGATACGCAGTATTTT. It codes for CASSLAGEPTDTQYF. The whole variable domain, remainder taken from reference TRBV5-1 and TRBJ2-3, is KAGVTQTPRYLIKTRGQQVTLSCSPISGHRSVSWYQQTPGQGLQFLFEYFSETQRNKGNFPGRFSGRQFSNSRSEMNVSTLELGDSALYLCASSLAGEPTDTQYFGPGTRLTVL.

The chain links TRBV2 to TRBJ2-1; D ambiguous. This CDR3 spans 13 amino acids. Germline V gene data show CDR1 as SNHLY and CDR2 as FYNNEI. The V and J ends lost 10 bases and 4 bases respectively, with 14 bases between them. Written as DNA, the CDR3 is TGTGCCACCGCAGTTGACAATTACAATGAGCAGTTCTTC. This encodes CATAVDNYNEQFF.

The V and J genes are TRBV19 and TRBJ2-7; 9 positions agree with TRBD2. The J segment lost 0 bases and the V segment lost 4 bases, leaving 7 bases of the junction unmatched. CDR1 LNHDA and CDR2 SQIVND come from the germline V gene (reference sequence). The CDR3 runs 16 residues. The CDR3 region has the DNA TGTGCCAGTAGTACCCAAGGGACTAGCAGCTCCTACGAGCAGTACTTC. This translates into CASSTQGTSSSYEQYF.

V and J are TRBV2 and TRBJ2-1; 13 bases are a match to TRBD2. The CDR3 contains 17 residues. V was clipped by 8 bases and J by 5 bases; unmatched bases: 12. Germline CDR1 reads SNHLY; CDR2 reads FYNNEI. In DNA, the CDR3 is TGTGCCAGCCGGGTTTCCGGGACTAGCGGGGTCAACAATGAGCAGTTCTTC. Translating it yields CASRVSGTSGVNNEQFF.

This rearrangement joins TRBV7-9 to TRBJ2-7; 8 bases match TRBD1. Germline assignment: CDR1 SEHNR and CDR2 FQNEAQ (reference sequence). Trimming took 1 base from V and 4 from J; bases not matched to a gene: 3. This CDR3 has 14 amino acids. DNA of the CDR3: TGTGCCAGCAGCTTAGTGGGACAGGTTTACGAGCAGTACTTC. It encodes CASSLVGQVYEQYF.

This clone was seen more than once but under ten times. J is TRBJ2-3 and V is TRBV7-9; 9 bases match TRBD1. Germline V gene sequence: CDR1 SEHNR, CDR2 FQNEAQ (reference sequence). Germline trimming cut 3 bases from V and 3 bases from J; bases unmatched to any gene: 4. The CDR3 contains 15 residues. CDR3 protein: CASSFGTGKTDTQYF. The CDR3 nucleotides are TGTGCCAGCAGCTTCGGGACAGGGAAAACAGATACGCAGTATTTT.

The chain employs TRBV7-2 and TRBJ1-2; no clear D gene. The CDR3 is 12 amino acids. Germline values: CDR1 SGHTA, CDR2 FQGNSA. V was trimmed by 3 bases and J by 4 bases, leaving 6 bases between them. For the CDR3, the DNA is TGTGCCAGCAGCTTCCCCAGCTATGGCTACACCTTC. It specifies CASSFPSYGYTF.

V and J are TRBV11-2 and TRBJ1-1; D is unclear. This CDR3 has 14 residues. V was cut by 1 base and J by 1 base, with 7 bases left in between. The germline CDR1 and CDR2 sequences are SGHAT and FQNNGV. The DNA of the CDR3 is TGTGCCAGCAGCTTAGCCCTAGGGAACACTGAAGCTTTCTTT. It translates to CASSLALGNTEAFF.

This chain connects TRBV5-1 to TRBJ2-7; no reliable D call. This CDR3 has 11 residues. V lost 2 bases, J lost 3 bases, and 3 bases lay in between. CDR1 is SGHRS and CDR2 is YFSETQ in the germline V gene. The CDR3 protein is CASSFGYEQYF. The DNA of the CDR3 is TGCGCCAGCAGCTTCGGCTACGAGCAGTACTTC.

The chain recombines TRBV29-1 with TRBJ1-1; weak D call: TRBD1 (6 bases). V shed 2 bases and J shed 5 bases, with 21 bases lying between them. Germline lookup yields CDR1 SQVTM and CDR2 ANQGSEA. CDR3 length: 16 residues. The CDR3 coding sequence is TGCAGCGTTGAACCCTCTTGGGGGGCGAGACGGACTGAAGCTTTCTTT. Residues: CSVEPSWGARRTEAFF.

This chain joins TRBV5-1 and TRBJ2-7; 12 nucleotides line up with TRBD2. The CDR3 spans 14 residues. V trimming: 4 bases; J trimming: 5 bases; junction bases outside the gene matches: 4. Per germline, CDR1 SGHRS and CDR2 YFSETQ. The CDR3 loop is CASSRTSGINEQYF. CDR3 in DNA: TGCGCCAGCAGCCGGACTAGCGGGATAAACGAGCAGTACTTC.